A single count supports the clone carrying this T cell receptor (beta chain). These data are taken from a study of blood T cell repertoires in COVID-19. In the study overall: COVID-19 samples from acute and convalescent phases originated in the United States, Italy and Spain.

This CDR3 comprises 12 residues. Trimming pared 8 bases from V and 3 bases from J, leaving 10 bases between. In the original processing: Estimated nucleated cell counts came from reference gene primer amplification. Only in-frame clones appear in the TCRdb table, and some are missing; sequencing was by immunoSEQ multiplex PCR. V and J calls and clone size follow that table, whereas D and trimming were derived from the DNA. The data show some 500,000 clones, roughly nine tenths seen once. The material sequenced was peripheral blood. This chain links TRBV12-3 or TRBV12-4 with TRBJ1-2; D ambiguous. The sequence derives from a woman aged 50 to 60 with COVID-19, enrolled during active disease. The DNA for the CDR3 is TGTGCCAGCGAGACGAGGGACTATGGCTACACCTTC. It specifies CASETRDYGYTF.